The present T cell receptor (beta chain) was sequenced within a study of blood T cell repertoires in COVID-19. Study-wide context: Spain, Italy and the United States supplied samples that represented acute and convalescent COVID-19. PBMCs, B-cell-depleted T cells, or T cells were the source of the cDNA or gDNA that made up the material.

Looked up from germline, CDR1 is SQVTM and CDR2 is ANQGSEA. This CDR3 spans 14 amino acids. Trimming shortened V by 4 bases and J by 0 bases, and 11 bases separated the two germline ends. Authors' processing steps: Amplification with reference gene primers provided the estimates of nucleated cell counts. The data were produced by immunoSEQ multiplex PCR, yet TCRdb's version contains in-frame clones alone and is incomplete. The DNA gave D and trimming, while V, J and clone size come from that table. The sample gives 40,000 to 50,000 clones, roughly 86% of which show up once; less than 2.5% is in the top ten.

Sequenced: peripheral blood. This clonotype originated in a woman aged 55-69 years with acute or convalescent COVID-19. The V and J genes are TRBV29-1 and TRBJ2-3, with D tentatively TRBD2 (6 bases). CDR3 in amino acids: CSVGGTHSTDTQYF. The DNA for the CDR3 is TGCAGCGTTGGCGGGACCCATAGCACAGATACGCAGTATTTT.